This TCR beta chain originates from a study of cytomegalovirus exposure and HLA in healthy donors. Whole-study context: HLA-typed donors were the source of approximately 88 million unique TCRs held in an early data release.

Trimming shortened V by 4 bases and J by 2 bases, and 8 bases separated the two germline ends. Germline V gene lookup returns CDR1 SEHNR and CDR2 FQNEAQ (reference sequence). The CDR3 runs 13 residues. PCR involved 60 Vbeta and 13 Jbeta primers. The assay was immunoSEQ multiplex PCR, and TCRdb's table has in-frame clones only and misses some. This sample carries tens of thousands of clones, 81% of them seen once, and the ten largest clones take about a tenth. Notes on this clone: Antigen: not known.

Study-level findings and limits: There were around 160 TCR beta chains listed as cytomegalovirus-associated. Within an earlier analysis, most TCR beta V segments proved productive either about 87% or about 30% of the time. Sequencing likely caused a cluster of highly shared sequence variants.

The sequence was collected from a human donor in good health. The material sequenced was PBMCs. The V call is TRBV7-9, the J call TRBJ1-2, with D perhaps matching TRBD1 (5 bases). The CDR3 DNA is TGTGCCAGCAGCTCGGGGGGGAACTATGGCTACACCTTC. Its protein product is CASSSGGNYGYTF.